Listed below are T cell receptor beta chains from one sample, sequenced in a study of graft-versus-host responses after intestinal transplantation. The data were produced by immunoSEQ multiplex PCR, yet TCRdb's version contains in-frame clones alone and is incomplete. Here the sample spans approximately 39,000 clones, approximately 94% being singletons. These receptors have no known antigen. The sequencing used unstimulated CD4+ T cells sorted from spleen or lymph node cells, collected before transplant. The receptors originated from a human donor who was the organ donor for an intestinal transplant. CDR3s include the opening cysteine and the closing phenylalanine or tryptophan. A D gene is named only where the DNA matches it firmly. Clone size is given for some rows only: seen once, a few or many times, or a class if the clone is expanded.

size	V	D	J	CDR3	DNA
NA	TRBV5-4	NA	TRBJ1-6	CASSLGPDNSPLHF	TGTGCCAGCAGCTTGGGCCCAGATAATTCACCCCTCCACTTT
NA	TRBV27	TRBD1	TRBJ1-1	CASRGDRGRSTEAFF	TGTGCCAGCAGGGGCGACAGGGGGCGCAGCACTGAAGCTTTCTTT
once	TRBV7-2	NA	TRBJ1-5	CASSPDSTNQPQHF	TGTGCCAGCAGCCCCGACAGTACCAATCAACCCCAGCATTTT
NA	TRBV7-9	TRBD1	TRBJ1-2	CASSLDRQGAYTF	TGTGCCAGCAGCTTAGATCGACAGGGGGCGTACACCTTC
NA	TRBV28	TRBD1	TRBJ1-2	CASSQGTGGRGYTF	TGTGCCAGCAGTCAGGGGACAGGGGGCCGGGGCTACACCTTC
NA	TRBV19	NA	TRBJ2-5	CASRAALGRRETQYF	TGTGCCAGTCGGGCCGCCCTCGGCAGACGAGAGACCCAGTACTTC
NA	TRBV7-2	NA	TRBJ2-3	CASSFIGGVSTDTQYF	TGTGCCAGCAGCTTTATCGGCGGCGTTAGCACAGATACGCAGTATTTT
NA	TRBV7-2	NA	TRBJ1-5	CASSLSVNQPQHF	TGTGCCAGCAGCTTATCCGTCAATCAGCCCCAGCATTTT
NA	TRBV2	NA	TRBJ2-3	CASSDLKGGLWADTQYF	TGTGCCAGCAGTGATCTTAAGGGGGGCTTATGGGCAGATACGCAGTATTTT
NA	TRBV4-3	NA	TRBJ1-5	CASSQDTQGNQPQHF	TGCGCCAGCAGCCAAGATACCCAGGGAAATCAGCCCCAGCATTTT
few	TRBV10-3	NA	TRBJ1-2	CAISGTGPYGYTF	TGTGCCATCAGTGGGACTGGACCTTATGGCTACACCTTC
NA	TRBV7-2	NA	TRBJ2-4	CASSLVGGGQKLAKNIQYF	TGTGCCAGCAGCTTAGTGGGGGGGGGACAAAAACTAGCCAAAAACATTCAGTACTTC
NA	TRBV27	NA	TRBJ1-3	CASSNAIGNTIYF	TGTGCCAGCAGCAACGCGATTGGAAACACCATATATTTT
NA	TRBV11-3	TRBD2	TRBJ2-7	CASSLRTGGVYEQYF	TGTGCCAGCAGCTTAAGGACTGGGGGGGTCTACGAGCAGTACTTC
NA	TRBV19	NA	TRBJ1-6	CASSIQDNSPLHF	TGTGCCAGTAGTATCCAGGATAATTCACCCCTCCACTTT
NA	TRBV27	TRBD1	TRBJ1-2	CASSSRTGSYGYTF	TGTGCCAGCAGTTCCAGGACAGGCTCATATGGCTACACCTTC
NA	TRBV11-3	NA	TRBJ1-1	CASSLGLGGTEAFF	TGTGCCAGCAGCTTAGGTCTCGGCGGGACTGAAGCTTTCTTT
NA	TRBV7-2	NA	TRBJ1-1	CASSLQDSVTEAFF	TGTGCCAGCAGTTTGCAAGACAGCGTCACTGAAGCTTTCTTT
once	TRBV4-3	TRBD2	TRBJ2-1	CASSLLAGGSYNEQFF	TGCGCCAGCAGCCTACTAGCGGGGGGCTCCTACAATGAGCAGTTCTTC
NA	TRBV2	TRBD1	TRBJ2-7	CASSERQGGSYEQYF	TGTGCCAGCAGTGAGAGACAGGGGGGCTCCTACGAGCAGTACTTC